The source of this TCR beta chain is a study of control samples from healthy donors and cancer patients. TCRdb keeps only in-frame clones here, not all; method: immunoSEQ multiplex PCR. This table holds around 250,000 clones, around 79% found once. Germline CDR1 reads SGHNT; CDR2 reads YYREEE (reference sequence). This CDR3 has 14 residues. The V gene lost 3 bases and the J gene lost 0 bases, with 10 bases spanning the gap. This chain uses TRBV5-4 with TRBJ2-7, with a possible D match to TRBD1 (6 bases). Sequencing was performed on PBMCs. The sequence was collected from a woman aged 60 to 75 with lung cancer. CDR3 protein: CASSSKQGSYEQYF. The CDR3 DNA sequence: TGTGCCAGCAGCTCTAAACAGGGCTCCTACGAGCAGTACTTC.